This is a list of T cell receptor beta chains from one sample in a study of CD4 T cells in relation to SARS-CoV-2 and coronaviruses. Data came from immunoSEQ multiplex PCR; TCRdb stores just in-frame clones and leaves some out. The top ten hold 0.14% of the sample, which has 60,000 to 65,000 clones, 94% seen once. Sequenced sample: naive CD4+ T cells from PBMCs. All receptors come from a human donor in good health. Both conserved end residues are trimmed from each CDR3. The D gene is left open where the match is weak.

D gene,V gene,CDR3 protein
TRBD1,TRBV6-5,ASSYTGASNYGYT
NA,TRBV12-3/TRBV12-4,ASSLSRREQY
NA,TRBV19,ASSIFRPGGENYGYA
NA,TRBV7-9,ASREGHEQF
NA,TRBV2,ASSGERFLADNEKLF
NA,TRBV7-3,ASSQSGGSVETQY
NA,TRBV21-1,ASSKGPGRPSYNEQF
NA,TRBV7-3,ASSWGHGGNTGELF
TRBD2,TRBV27,ASSLPGLAGGGNTQY
NA,TRBV5-6,ASSLGEIVYGYT
NA,TRBV27,ASSLSGDRYT
TRBD2,TRBV11-2,ASSSTSGSYEQY
NA,TRBV28,ASSQTTTRVNIQY
NA,TRBV20-1,SARTGETQY
NA,TRBV12-3/TRBV12-4,ASSLYPEPLH
NA,TRBV24-1,ATSGSQGNGYT
TRBD2,TRBV5-1,ASSLQRGNNEQF
NA,TRBV6-5,ASSYGTLGTGELF
NA,TRBV27,ASSLNGPYEQY
TRBD1,TRBV4-1,ASSRGQATNEKLF
TRBD1,TRBV7-3,ASSPGQGYEQY
NA,TRBV28,ASTTPARNTIY
NA,TRBV5-1,ASGLGGGEAF
NA,TRBV11-3,ASSLDTGSTDTQY
TRBD1,TRBV28,ASSGDSPDTQY
NA,TRBV6-1,ASSETETRNYEQY
NA,TRBV21-1,ASSAGQDNSNQPQH
NA,TRBV19,ASSIIGMGNIQY
TRBD1,TRBV2,ASSAPTGGRETQY
NA,TRBV27,ASSPQGPSYEQY
NA,TRBV7-6,ASSLGVGDTDTQY
NA,TRBV5-4,ASSADYQPRY
TRBD2,TRBV3-1/TRBV3-2,ASSQFAGTSGTTDTQY
NA,TRBV12-3/TRBV12-4,ASNTGGYGYT
NA,TRBV30,AWNEQGPGEQY
NA,TRBV27,ASSLSWAATNEKLF
TRBD1,TRBV7-8,ASSAGQDGEQY
TRBD2,TRBV3-1/TRBV3-2,ASSQGGSGKVIYEQY
NA,TRBV6-5,ASSYRRTDSGNTIY
TRBD1,TRBV7-3,ASSLTGDRGGETQY
TRBD1,TRBV3-1/TRBV3-2,ASSQYGTGGPMNTEAF
NA,TRBV7-3,ASANGGYNEQF
NA,TRBV28,ASGPTNEKLF
NA,TRBV10-3,AISESGAMSYEQY
TRBD1,TRBV5-1,ASGDRGRDTQY
TRBD2,TRBV7-3,ASSLQLAGTGELF
NA,TRBV7-6,ASSLAPDEQF